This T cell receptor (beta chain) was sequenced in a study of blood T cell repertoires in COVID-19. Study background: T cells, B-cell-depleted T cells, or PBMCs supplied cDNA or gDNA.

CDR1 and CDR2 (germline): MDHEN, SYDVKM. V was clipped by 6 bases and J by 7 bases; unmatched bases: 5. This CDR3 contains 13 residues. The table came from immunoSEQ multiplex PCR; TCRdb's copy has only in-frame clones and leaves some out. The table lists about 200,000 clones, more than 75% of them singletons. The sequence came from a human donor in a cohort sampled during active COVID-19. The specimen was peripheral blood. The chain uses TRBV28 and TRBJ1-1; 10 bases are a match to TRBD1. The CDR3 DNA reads TGTGCCAGCAGGACAGGGGGCAGTAATGAAGCTTTCTTT. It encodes CASRTGGSNEAFF.